This T cell receptor (beta chain) originates from a study of blood T cell repertoires in COVID-19. On the study more broadly: Some COVID-19 samples were acute and others convalescent; all came from the United States, Italy and Spain.

Per the germline V gene, CDR1 is SNHLY and CDR2 is FYNNEI. This CDR3 has 14 residues. The V and J ends lost 1 base and 1 base respectively, with 7 bases between them. Clones were read by immunoSEQ multiplex PCR, and TCRdb kept only the in-frame ones, dropping some. The sample lists tens of thousands of clones, roughly nine tenths occurring once. What was sequenced was peripheral blood. The receptor's source is an elderly woman with active or convalescent COVID-19. V and J are TRBV2 and TRBJ1-2; TRBD1 might be the D (6 bases). The CDR3, as DNA: TGTGCCAGCAGTGAAGGGGGACATAACTATGGCTACACCTTC. Translated, it gives CASSEGGHNYGYTF. Using reference TRBV2 and TRBJ1-2 for the parts outside the CDR3, the full variable domain is EPEVTQTPSHQVTQMGQEVILRCVPISNHLYFYWYRQILGQKVEFLVSFYNNEISEKSEIFDDQFSVERPDGSNFTLKIRSTKLEDSAMYFCASSEGGHNYGYTFGSGTRLTVV.